The 24 T cell receptor beta chains listed next were all sequenced from one sample in a study of T cell repertoires in cytomegalovirus infection. TCRdb reprocessed the reads via MiXCR and lists one record per CDR3 protein. In the table there are 550,000 to 700,000 distinct CDR3 sequences, 40% of which are singletons. No antigen has been assigned to these receptors. This sample comprised cultured PBMCs, obtained from culture after CMV antigen stimulation. The origin of the receptors is a human donor in good health (CMV status not recorded). Some clones in this sample may be carry-over from other donors' samples.

Ten or more counts support this clonotype. The V and J genes are TRBV7-2 and TRBJ2-6; 7 bases are shared with TRBD1. This CDR3 comprises 18 residues. Germline CDR1 and CDR2: SGHTA and FQGNSA. J was trimmed by 1 base and V by 2 bases; bases with no gene match: 8. The CDR3 reads CASSLPPGQRSGANVLTF. The CDR3 DNA follows: TGTGCCAGCAGCTTACCTCCGGGACAGCGGTCTGGGGCCAACGTCCTGACTTTC.

Only a few counts were recorded for this clonotype. The chain combines TRBV6-1 with TRBJ2-5; TRBD1 matches 12 bases. The V segment lost 9 bases and the J segment 5 bases; nucleotides outside the gene matches: 16. The germline V gene has CDR1 MNHNS and CDR2 SASEGT. There are 17 residues in the CDR3. The CDR3 DNA reads as TGTGCCAGTTCAACCGGGACAGGGGGCGGCTTAGGTGAGACCCAGTACTTC. Its translation is CASSTGTGGGLGETQYF.

This chain joins TRBV5-1 and TRBJ2-5; D gene ambiguous. V was trimmed by 1 base and J by 0 bases, leaving 10 bases between them. CDR1 SGHRS and CDR2 YFSETQ come from the germline V gene. CDR3 length equals 15 residues. The CDR3 here is CASSLIGAYQETQYF. CDR3 coding DNA: TGCGCCAGCAGCTTGATAGGCGCGTACCAAGAGACCCAGTACTTC.

The chain uses TRBV20-1 and TRBJ1-6; D may be TRBD1 (5 bases). Trimming took off 0 bases at V and 10 bases at J, with 10 bases between the two ends. Germline assignment: CDR1 DFQATT and CDR2 SNEGSKA (reference sequence). The CDR3 runs to 13 residues. Here the CDR3 reads CSARDTGSSPLHF. The CDR3 nucleotides read TGCAGTGCTAGAGATACAGGAAGCTCACCCCTCCACTTT.

The CDR3 DNA reads as TGTGCCATCAGTGGGCCCCAACACCGGGACAGCTACACTGAAGCTTTCTTT. Its translation: CAISGPQHRDSYTEAFF. The chain links TRBV10-3 to TRBJ1-1; 7 positions agree with TRBD1. The CDR3 is 17 residues long. With 4 bases clipped from V and 3 bases from J, the junction kept 14 bases outside the gene matches. Germline V CDR1 and CDR2: ENHRY, SYGVKD.

The chain recombines TRBV7-2 with TRBJ2-5; no definite D call. Looked up from germline, CDR1 is SGHTA and CDR2 is FQGNSA. Trimming stripped 1 base from V and 4 bases from J, with 10 bases between. The CDR3 is 14 amino acids. CDR3 coding DNA: TGTGCCAGCAGCTTAGGTTCCCTTTTAGAGACCCAGTACTTC. Translated, it gives CASSLGSLLETQYF.

The rearrangement joins TRBV7-2 to TRBJ2-7; 9 bases match TRBD2. CDR3 length: 14 residues. Looked up from germline, CDR1 is SGHTA and CDR2 is FQGNSA. The trim removed 5 bases at V and 6 bases at J, leaving 8 bases unmatched. CDR3 loop: CASSAGTSFREQYF. The CDR3 coding sequence is TGTGCCAGCAGCGCCGGGACTAGCTTCCGCGAGCAGTACTTC.

This sequence joins TRBV7-6 and TRBJ2-1, with no clear D. The CDR3 has 16 amino acids. The V and J ends lost 1 base and 8 bases respectively, with 18 bases between them. CDR1 is SGHVS and CDR2 is FNYEAQ in the germline V gene. CDR3 nucleotides: TGTGCCAGCAGCTTAGTATCGGCGGTTAGGATGGATGAGCAGTTCTTC. It specifies CASSLVSAVRMDEQFF.

This clonotype was seen a few times. The V and J genes are TRBV9 and TRBJ1-6; perhaps TRBD1 as D (6 bases). Germline CDR1 reads SGDLS; CDR2 reads YYNGEE. The germline V and J ends were trimmed by 2 bases and 6 bases, with 18 bases remaining between them. The CDR3 extends over 17 amino acids. In DNA form, the CDR3 reads TGTGCCAGCAGCGTGGGAACAGGGACCTCTTCTAATTCACCCCTCCACTTT. Its protein is CASSVGTGTSSNSPLHF. The full variable domain, in which reference TRBV9 and TRBJ1-6 provide the parts outside the CDR3, is DSGVTQTPKHLITATGQRVTLRCSPRSGDLSVYWYQQSLDQGLQFLIQYYNGEERAKGNILERFSAQQFPDLHSELNLSSLELGDSALYFCASSVGTGTSSNSPLHFGNGTRLTVT.

The gene calls are TRBV20-1 and TRBJ2-1; D is perhaps TRBD1 (5 bases). The V end was cut by 6 bases, the J end by 0 bases, with 15 bases between. The germline V gene has CDR1 DFQATT and CDR2 SNEGSKA (reference sequence). This CDR3 has 15 residues. CDR3 bases: TGCAGTGCAAACCCCGACAGAGCCTCCTACAATGAGCAGTTCTTC. It specifies CSANPDRASYNEQFF.

Many counts were recorded for this clonotype. The J gene is TRBJ2-2, the V gene TRBV7-6; tentative D call: TRBD1 (5 bases). The CDR3 loop spans 14 amino acids. V lost 5 bases and J lost 1, with 8 bases in between. In germline, CDR1 is SGHVS, CDR2 FNYEAQ. The CDR3 coding sequence is TGTGCCAGCAGCCTCACAGGGAACACCGGGGAGCTGTTTTTT. Translating gives CASSLTGNTGELFF. The full variable domain, its missing parts supplied by reference TRBV7-6 and TRBJ2-2, is GAGVSQSPRYKVTKRGQDVALRCDPISGHVSLYWYRQALGQGPEFLTYFNYEAQQDKSGLPNDRFSAERPEGSISTLTIQRTEQRDSAMYRCASSLTGNTGELFFGEGSRLTVL.

J is TRBJ2-1 and V is TRBV12-3 or TRBV12-4, with D unresolved. This CDR3 has 14 residues. The V end lost 6 bases, the J end lost 1 base, and 10 bases lay between the germline ends. This chain's CDR3 is CASRRQESYNEQFF. CDR3 nucleotide sequence: TGTGCCAGCAGACGTCAGGAGTCCTACAATGAGCAGTTCTTC.

J is TRBJ1-1 and V is TRBV4-3; D is unclear. CDR3 length: 14 residues. CDR1 and CDR2 (germline): LGHNA, YSLEER. Trimming shortened V by 0 bases and J by 1 base, and 6 bases separated the two germline ends. CDR3 amino acids: CASSQDLENTEAFF. DNA of the CDR3: TGCGCCAGCAGCCAAGATCTAGAGAACACTGAAGCTTTCTTT.

This clonotype was detected only a few times. V gene TRBV2 combines with J gene TRBJ2-7, with D perhaps TRBD2 (7 bases). V shed 4 bases and J shed 2 bases, with 15 bases lying between them. CDR3 length equals 15 residues. CDR1 is SNHLY and CDR2 is FYNNEI in the germline V gene. The CDR3 nucleotides are TGTGCCAGCAGTGTCGACGGGGGGCCTGCCTACGAGCAGTACTTC. Translated, it gives CASSVDGGPAYEQYF.

The chain carries TRBV6-2 or TRBV6-3 and TRBJ1-5; D call uncertain. The CDR3 contains 12 residues. Germline V gives CDR1 MNHEY, CDR2 SVGEGT. Trimming pared 10 bases from V and 9 bases from J, leaving 16 bases between. CDR3 loop: CATAYPVGPQHF. CDR3 nucleotide sequence: TGTGCCACCGCTTACCCCGTAGGGCCCCAGCATTTT.

CDR3 in amino acids: CASSNPKGGQTQYF. The CDR3 region has the DNA TGTGCCAGCAGTAATCCGAAGGGGGGGCAGACCCAGTACTTC. The gene calls are TRBV12-3 or TRBV12-4 and TRBJ2-5, with TRBD2 as a possible D gene (7 bases). This CDR3 region has 14 residues. Trimming removed 5 bases at V and 6 bases at J, with 16 bases between.

DNA of the CDR3: TGTGCTAGTGCCAGGACAGGGGTTAATGAGCAGTTCTTC. It encodes CASARTGVNEQFF. The genes are TRBV12-5 and TRBJ2-1; 9 bases match TRBD1. Per the germline V gene, CDR1 is LGHNT and CDR2 is FRNRAP. Trimming removed 7 bases from V and 7 bases from J; junction bases left unmatched: 5. This CDR3 has 13 amino acids. The whole variable domain, remainder taken from reference TRBV12-5 and TRBJ2-1, is DARVTQTPRHKVTEMGQEVTMRCQPILGHNTVFWYRQTMMQGLELLAYFRNRAPLDDSGMPKDRFSAEMPDATLATLKIQPSEPRDSAVYFCASARTGVNEQFFGPGTRLTVL.

The chain links TRBV7-2 to TRBJ2-1; D is tentatively TRBD1 or TRBD2 (7 bases each). The germline V and J ends were trimmed by 5 bases and 6 bases, with 11 bases remaining between them. The CDR3 covers 13 residues. Germline lookup yields CDR1 SGHTA and CDR2 FQGNSA. CDR3 sequence: CASSIRGGNEQFF. The CDR3 nucleotides are TGTGCCAGCAGCATCAGGGGGGGCAATGAGCAGTTCTTC. Filled out from reference TRBV7-2 and TRBJ2-1, the complete variable domain reads GAGVSQSPSNKVTEKGKDVELRCDPISGHTALYWYRQSLGQGLEFLIYFQGNSAPDKSGLPSDRFSAERTGGSVSTLTIQRTQQEDSAVYLCASSIRGGNEQFFGPGTRLTVL.

This chain uses TRBV6-6 with TRBJ2-2, with TRBD1 matching 8 bases. Per germline, CDR1 MNHNY and CDR2 SVGAGI (reference sequence). Trimming removed 6 bases from V and 2 bases from J; junction bases left unmatched: 5. This CDR3 spans 15 amino acids. CDR3 in DNA: TGTGCCAGCAGGGACAGGGCTTTCAACACCGGGGAGCTGTTTTTT. Translation: CASRDRAFNTGELFF.

The chain joins TRBV6-4 to TRBJ1-4, with a weak D call TRBD1 (5 bases). Germline CDR1 and CDR2: MRHNA and SNTAGT. The CDR3 consists of 15 residues. The V gene lost 6 bases and the J gene lost 8 bases, with 19 bases spanning the gap. CDR3 DNA: TGTGCCAGCAGCCTACGCAGACAAGGGGAAGAAAAACTGTTTTTT. Translated, it gives CASSLRRQGEEKLFF.

The chain carries TRBV7-2 and TRBJ2-7; no reliable D call. Looked up from germline, CDR1 is SGHTA and CDR2 is FQGNSA. V shed 3 bases and J shed 0 bases, with 9 bases lying between them. The CDR3 is 14 amino acids. Here the CDR3 DNA reads TGTGCCAGCAGCTTTAGACTGACCTCCTACGAGCAGTACTTC. Translation: CASSFRLTSYEQYF.

This clonotype was seen a handful of times. The V gene is TRBV7-2, the J gene TRBJ2-3, with D perhaps TRBD1 or TRBD2 (6 bases each). The V end was cut by 1 base, the J end by 6 bases, with 11 bases between. Germline lookup yields CDR1 SGHTA and CDR2 FQGNSA. The CDR3 extends over 14 amino acids. This CDR3 reads CASSLGRGWDTQYF. The CDR3 nucleotides read TGTGCCAGCAGCTTAGGGAGGGGGTGGGATACGCAGTATTTT.

The genes are TRBV20-1 and TRBJ2-7, with TRBD2 matching 9 bases. CDR1 and CDR2 from the germline V gene are DFQATT and SNEGSKA (reference sequence). This CDR3 contains 18 residues. The junction had 18 bases not matched to a gene; V was cut back by 3 bases and J by 3 bases. The CDR3 nucleotides read TGCAGTGCTAGTCCGACTAGCGGAACGGTGGTTCTTTACTACGAGCAGTACTTC. Translated: CSASPTSGTVVLYYEQYF.

Comments on this clonotype: The junction shows a germline mismatch at one end, possibly a read error. The CDR3 loop reads CASSQDRTRELFF. The CDR3 nucleotides are TGTGCCAGCAGCCAGGACCGCACCCGGGAGCTGTTTTTT. This sequence joins TRBV7-8 and TRBJ2-2; no reliable D call. CDR1 and CDR2 (germline): SGHVS, FQNEAQ. The CDR3 totals 13 residues.